The rows below give T cell receptor beta chains drawn from one sample of a study of lymphopenia after photon versus proton radiotherapy. Profiling relied on immunoSEQ multiplex PCR, and the TCRdb table lists in-frame clones only, not all of them. The sample yields approximately 66,000 clones, approximately 83% seen once. The specimen was peripheral blood, collected from a patient treated with photon-based radiotherapy. These receptors were taken from a man aged 35-49 years with gastric cancer. The conserved cysteine and the conserved F or W are not part of the CDR3 here.

J gene: TRBJ2-3
V gene: TRBV6-5
CDR3 protein: ASNQATEDTQY

J gene: -
V gene: TRBV9
CDR3 protein: ASSYGQGSEQY

J gene: TRBJ2-3
V gene: TRBV9
CDR3 protein: ASGGGNTDTQY

J gene: TRBJ1-1
V gene: TRBV7-6
CDR3 protein: ASRQGMNTEAF

J gene: TRBJ1-3
V gene: TRBV9
CDR3 protein: ASSVGVGGHYSGNTIY

J gene: TRBJ1-6
V gene: TRBV30
CDR3 protein: AWSVGISPLH

J gene: TRBJ1-4
V gene: TRBV5-1
CDR3 protein: ASSSTVATNEKLF

J gene: TRBJ1-2
V gene: TRBV19
CDR3 protein: ATSKGSGGDNGYT

J gene: TRBJ2-1
V gene: TRBV5-4
CDR3 protein: ASSLGGVSYNEQF

J gene: TRBJ1-5
V gene: TRBV19
CDR3 protein: ASSMNSAAQPQH

J gene: TRBJ2-5
V gene: TRBV11-2
CDR3 protein: ASSFRDIPETQY

J gene: TRBJ1-2
V gene: TRBV2
CDR3 protein: ASSDIRDRQNGYT

J gene: TRBJ2-2
V gene: TRBV5-1
CDR3 protein: ASSHGGWAQGTGELF

J gene: TRBJ2-3
V gene: TRBV7-6
CDR3 protein: ASSLAAGGTDTQY

J gene: TRBJ2-3
V gene: TRBV29-1
CDR3 protein: SVEPGSTDTQY

J gene: TRBJ1-5
V gene: TRBV6-1
CDR3 protein: ASSASDRQPQH

J gene: TRBJ2-5
V gene: TRBV10-3
CDR3 protein: AISSGTGSQETQY

J gene: TRBJ1-1
V gene: TRBV7-9
CDR3 protein: ASSSRGGNTEAF

J gene: TRBJ2-7
V gene: TRBV19
CDR3 protein: ASSISGQEQY

J gene: TRBJ2-7
V gene: TRBV5-6
CDR3 protein: ASSLVALGPLSYEQY

J gene: TRBJ1-4
V gene: TRBV7-2
CDR3 protein: ASSLGGSFNEKLF

J gene: TRBJ2-2
V gene: TRBV14
CDR3 protein: ASSQATWGELF